This record concerns one T cell receptor (beta chain) sequence. Naive CD8 cells were CD45RO-negative, positively selected for CCR7, excluding terminally differentiated effector memory CD45RA+ cells. This record comes from a study of shared clonotypes between healthy human individuals. Sequencing used immunoSEQ multiplex PCR; TCRdb keeps in-frame clones, though not all of them. The sample consists of 600,000 or so clones, roughly 98% of them appearing once. The CDR3 is made up of 16 amino acids. Germline loops: CDR1 MGHRA, CDR2 YSYEKL. Trimming left V 1 base short and J 3 bases short, with 16 bases between.

Material: naive CD8+ T cells sorted from blood. J is TRBJ2-7 and V is TRBV4-1, with D hard to call. The receptor was isolated from a man aged 25-40 years in good health. CDR3 DNA sequence: TGCGCCAGCAGCCAAGGGGGTTTCGGCAACTACTACGAGCAGTACTTC. Residues: CASSQGGFGNYYEQYF.